One sample yielded the 21 T cell receptor beta chains listed below, sequenced in a study of cytomegalovirus exposure and HLA in healthy donors. PCR involved 60 Vbeta and 13 Jbeta primers. The repertoire was sequenced with immunoSEQ multiplex PCR; TCRdb's copy has only in-frame clones and lacks some. The sample contains roughly 150,000 clones, 81% of which appear only once. Material for sequencing was PBMCs. The source is a man aged 50 to 59 in good health and CMV-seropositive.

This clone was observed a few times. The chain links TRBV6-5 to TRBJ1-2; the D is unclear. There are 16 residues in the CDR3. Trimming removed 2 bases from V and 4 bases from J, with 17 bases in between. Germline loops: CDR1 MNHEY, CDR2 SVGAGI. The CDR3 nucleotides are TGTGCCAGCAGTTACATCGGGGTTGGGGATGGCTATGGCTACACCTTC. Translating gives CASSYIGVGDGYGYTF.

J is TRBJ1-3 and V is TRBV11-2, with D maybe TRBD1 (5 bases). From germline, CDR1 is SGHAT and CDR2 FQNNGV. This CDR3 contains 18 residues. Trimming stripped 4 bases from V and 0 bases from J, with 19 bases between. This CDR3 is CASSYGLGRAYSGNTIYF. As DNA, the CDR3 is TGTGCCAGCAGCTACGGATTGGGCAGGGCATACTCTGGAAACACCATATATTTT.

The V call is TRBV30, the J call TRBJ1-2, with a possible D match to TRBD1 (5 bases). The CDR3 is made up of 13 amino acids. Germline CDR1 and CDR2: GTSNPN and SVGIG (reference sequence). Trimming pared 4 bases from V and 7 bases from J, leaving 16 bases between. Here the CDR3 DNA reads TGTGCCTGGACCCAAACGGGAGGGGCTGGCTACACCTTC. It encodes CAWTQTGGAGYTF.

This chain joins TRBV28 and TRBJ2-3; TRBD2 matches 7 bases. The CDR3 totals 14 residues. V lost 6 bases and J lost 6; bases outside the gene matches: 9. Germline CDR1 is MDHEN and CDR2 is SYDVKM. The CDR3 DNA follows: TGTGCCAGCAGCCCCTCGGGGGAGGGGGATACGCAGTATTTT. It yields the protein CASSPSGEGDTQYF.

In this sample, this clone turned up a few times. The J gene is TRBJ1-1, the V gene TRBV28; possible D gene TRBD1, 5 bases. This CDR3 is built from 14 residues. From germline, CDR1 is MDHEN and CDR2 SYDVKM. Trimming took 2 bases from V and 4 from J, leaving 11 bases between them. The chain's CDR3 is CASSLPLRGTEAFF. As DNA, the CDR3 is TGTGCCAGCAGTTTACCCCTTAGGGGCACTGAAGCTTTCTTT.

The genes are TRBV6-1 and TRBJ1-3, with D tentatively TRBD1 (6 bases). V lost 5 bases, J lost 8 bases, and 19 bases lay in between. This CDR3 has 15 residues. CDR1 and CDR2 from the germline V gene are MNHNS and SASEGT. CDR3 protein: CASSPGGQVAHTIYF. The CDR3 region has the DNA TGTGCCAGCAGTCCGGGGGGGCAGGTGGCCCACACCATATATTTT.

The chain links TRBV30 to TRBJ1-2; perhaps TRBD1 as D (5 bases). Trimming pared 8 bases from V and 8 bases from J, leaving 15 bases between. In germline, CDR1 is GTSNPN, CDR2 SVGIG (reference sequence). The CDR3 contains 11 residues. CDR3 residues: CATEPGGGYTF. The CDR3, as DNA: TGTGCCACTGAGCCGGGGGGGGGCTACACCTTC.

The chain joins TRBV5-4 to TRBJ2-1; D call uncertain. Trimming removed 0 bases from V and 7 bases from J, with 2 bases in between. This CDR3 has 11 amino acids. CDR1 is SGHNT and CDR2 is YYREEE in the germline V gene (reference sequence). The CDR3 protein is CASSLANEQFF. The CDR3 DNA reads TGTGCCAGCAGCTTGGCGAATGAGCAGTTCTTC. Full variable domain (missing parts from reference TRBV5-4 and TRBJ2-1): ETGVTQSPTHLIKTRGQQVTLRCSSQSGHNTVSWYQQALGQGPQFIFQYYREEENGRGNFPPRFSGLQFPNYSSELNVNALELDDSALYLCASSLANEQFFGPGTRLTVL.

This chain's CDR3 is CASSIVTGGTDTQYF. The CDR3 coding sequence is TGTGCCAGTAGTATAGTAACGGGGGGCACAGATACGCAGTATTTT. The genes are TRBV19 and TRBJ2-3, with D possibly TRBD2 on 6 matching bases. V was trimmed by 1 base and J by 1 base, leaving 9 bases between them. Germline V lookup: CDR1 LNHDA, CDR2 SQIVND (reference sequence). The CDR3 contains 15 residues.

The rearrangement joins TRBV15 to TRBJ1-1, with no clear D. Germline V gene lookup returns CDR1 LNHNV and CDR2 YYDKDF (reference sequence). V was trimmed by 0 bases and J by 4 bases, leaving 9 bases between them. CDR3 length equals 14 residues. The CDR3 coding sequence is TGTGCCACCAGCAGAGATCTAGAAGGCACTGAAGCTTTCTTT. Protein sequence: CATSRDLEGTEAFF.

The chain has TRBV6-5 and TRBJ2-3, with TRBD2 matching 7 bases. V lost 3 bases to trimming and J lost 5 bases; unmatched junction nucleotides: 11. The CDR3 runs 16 residues. Germline-derived CDR1 and CDR2 are MNHEY and SVGAGI. CDR3 amino acids: CASSYGWGGKRDTQYF. CDR3 bases: TGTGCCAGCAGTTATGGATGGGGGGGGAAGAGAGATACGCAGTATTTT.

The CDR3: CASSQLWQDRDRAYEQYF. The CDR3 DNA reads TGCGCCAGCAGCCAACTTTGGCAGGACCGGGACAGAGCCTACGAGCAGTACTTC. The rearrangement links TRBV4-3 to TRBJ2-5, with 7 bases that match TRBD1. The J call may be wrong; the DNA end is better matched by TRBJ2-7. CDR3 length: 18 residues. CDR1 and CDR2 from the germline V gene are LGHNA and YSLEER.

The V and J genes are TRBV2 and TRBJ2-5; 7 nucleotides align to TRBD2. This CDR3 has 12 amino acids. The trim removed 7 bases at V and 5 bases at J, leaving 4 bases unmatched. Germline CDR1 reads SNHLY; CDR2 reads FYNNEI. CDR3 in DNA: TGTGCCAGCAAAGGGGAGGGGGAGACCCAGTACTTC. Translating it yields CASKGEGETQYF.

This chain uses TRBV19 with TRBJ1-6; D might be TRBD1 (5 bases). This CDR3 comprises 14 residues. V was shortened by 2 bases and J by 8 bases, with 10 bases between the two germline ends. Germline-derived CDR1 and CDR2 are LNHDA and SQIVND (reference sequence). The CDR3, as DNA: TGTGCCAGTAGTATAACAGGCTACTATTCACCCCTCCACTTT. Protein product: CASSITGYYSPLHF.

The rearrangement links TRBV18 to TRBJ2-3; 7 positions match TRBD2. The germline gives CDR1 KGHSH, CDR2 LQKENI. This CDR3 spans 15 amino acids. The ends lost 6 bases at V and 3 bases at J; junction bases unmatched: 9. The CDR3, as DNA: TGTGCCAGCTCCCTCTTTGCGGGAGAAACAGATACGCAGTATTTT. It encodes CASSLFAGETDTQYF.

This chain uses TRBV9 with TRBJ2-3, with 11 bases aligning to TRBD2. Trimming took 0 bases from V and 2 from J; bases not matched to a gene: 11. The germline V gene has CDR1 SGDLS and CDR2 YYNGEE. The CDR3 is made up of 19 amino acids. CDR3 in DNA: TGTGCCAGCAGCGTAGTAGGCGGGGGGACTAGCGGATCCACAGATACGCAGTATTTT. Translation gives CASSVVGGGTSGSTDTQYF. The full variable domain, with the rest looked up from reference TRBV9 and TRBJ2-3, is DSGVTQTPKHLITATGQRVTLRCSPRSGDLSVYWYQQSLDQGLQFLIQYYNGEERAKGNILERFSAQQFPDLHSELNLSSLELGDSALYFCASSVVGGGTSGSTDTQYFGPGTRLTVL.

In this sample, this clone turned up once. This rearrangement joins TRBV6-1 to TRBJ2-7; a possible D gene is TRBD1 (6 bases). This CDR3 is built from 14 residues. Germline V gene data show CDR1 as MNHNS and CDR2 as SASEGT. The germline V and J ends were trimmed by 6 bases and 2 bases, with 14 bases remaining between them. This CDR3 reads CASSLLTGPYEQYF. Here the CDR3 DNA reads TGTGCCAGCAGCTTATTAACAGGGCCCTACGAGCAGTACTTC.

The V call is TRBV13, the J call TRBJ2-3; D might be TRBD1 (5 bases). Trimming removed 1 base at V and 6 bases at J, with 14 bases between. Germline V gives CDR1 PRHDT, CDR2 FYEKMQ (reference sequence). The CDR3 runs 15 residues. The CDR3 is CASSLDRTLGDTQYF. Written as DNA, the CDR3 is TGTGCCAGCAGCTTAGACAGGACCTTGGGTGATACGCAGTATTTT.

The J gene is TRBJ1-2, the V gene TRBV18; TRBD1 might be the D (6 bases). Trimming left V 4 bases short and J 0 bases short, with 15 bases between. This CDR3 comprises 16 residues. Germline CDR1 KGHSH, CDR2 LQKENI. The CDR3 is CASSLSRTDANYGYTF. The DNA for the CDR3 is TGTGCCAGCTCACTATCCCGGACAGATGCTAACTATGGCTACACCTTC.

In this sample, this clone turned up a few times. The rearrangement links TRBV2 to TRBJ1-1, with 7 bases lining up with TRBD1. After removal of 8 bases from V and 10 bases from J, the junction contained 10 bases not matched to a gene. Germline CDR1 and CDR2: SNHLY and FYNNEI. The CDR3 is 12 amino acids. CDR3 sequence reads: CASQDRFGGAFF. As DNA, the CDR3 is TGTGCCAGCCAGGACAGGTTCGGAGGAGCTTTCTTT.

The CDR3 region is CATSRDLKNGGGYTF. The CDR3 DNA sequence: TGTGCCACCAGCAGAGATTTGAAAAACGGGGGTGGCTACACCTTC. The rearrangement uses TRBV15 and TRBJ1-2; perhaps TRBD1 as D (5 bases). V was trimmed by 0 bases and J by 7 bases, leaving 15 bases between them. Germline V CDR1 and CDR2: LNHNV, YYDKDF (reference sequence). CDR3 length: 15 amino acids.